Here is one T cell receptor beta chain with its context. The antigen it binds to is not known. It has no much larger one-base neighbor in the sample; base qualities were not kept. These data originate in a study of response to subunit inactivated influenza vaccine (dated by TCRdb to 2016 to 2019). As for the study more broadly: Deep quantitative T cell receptor repertoire profiling was used in the study to track responses to a trivalent subunit inactivated influenza vaccine. The study at large found these results: The authors proposed that each seasonal influenza vaccination may bring in only a limited number of new T cells.

Libraries were constructed by RT-PCR. The instrument was an Illumina HiSeq 2500. Clones were called with MiXCR by TCRdb after fastp trimmed the public reads at Q25, and only in-frame beta chains were retained. A single entry per CDR3 protein holds the most common genes and DNA from its merged rows. Within this sample are over 800,000 distinct CDR3 sequences, with less than 25% of them counted one time only. 10% to 13% of the sample belongs to the ten largest clones. The clonotype was recovered from a man aged 45-60 years who received an inactivated influenza vaccine. Donor details come from another sample of the same person, matched by shared clones. The sample was PBMCs from blood, taken roughly 5 days after vaccination.

This receptor has the CDR3 CSARDGGPGTGELFF. Here is the DNA: TGCAGTGCTAGAGACGGAGGGCCGGGGACCGGGGAGCTGTTTTTT. The rearrangement joined TRBV20-1 to TRBJ2-2; TRBD2 is a possible D gene, resting on 6 matching bases. CDR1 DFQATT and CDR2 SNEGSKA were looked up in the germline V gene (reference sequence). Trimming at the junction amounts to 0 bases on V and 5 bases on J, and the germline ends lie 13 bases apart. Inclusive of the bounding cysteine and phenylalanine, the CDR3 is 15 residues long. The CDR3 DNA has 45 bases and is translated from base 1.